Presented here are 23 T cell receptor beta chains from one specimen sequenced in a study of cytomegalovirus exposure and HLA in healthy donors. The PCR made use of 60 Vbeta and 13 Jbeta primers. The assay was immunoSEQ multiplex PCR, and TCRdb's table has in-frame clones only and misses some. The sample includes fewer than 200,000 clones, roughly 76% of them seen just once. The sequencing input was PBMCs. These receptors came from a woman between 18 and 30 years old in good health and CMV-seropositive.

This clone was seen more than once but under ten times. V is TRBV6-1 and J is TRBJ1-2, with unresolved D. This CDR3 region has 13 residues. Trimming stripped 4 bases from V and 3 bases from J, with 9 bases between. The germline CDR1 and CDR2 sequences are MNHNS and SASEGT. This chain's CDR3 is CASSVIVDYGYTF. The CDR3 coding sequence is TGTGCCAGCAGTGTCATAGTAGACTATGGCTACACCTTC.

The sample holds one count of this clone. J is TRBJ2-5 and V is TRBV5-1; 11 bases match TRBD1. Gene TRBJ2-7 matches the end of the DNA better, so the J call may be wrong. Germline loops: CDR1 SGHRS, CDR2 YFSETQ. This CDR3 is built from 14 residues. The CDR3 sequence is CASSLGTGGNEQYF. Written as DNA, the CDR3 is TGCGCCAGCAGCCTCGGGACAGGGGGGAACGAGCAGTACTTC.

The chain uses TRBV7-9 and TRBJ2-1; 10 bases are shared with TRBD2. The CDR3 covers 16 residues. The V gene's germline CDR1 is SEHNR and CDR2 FQNEAQ (reference sequence). Trimming cost V 5 bases and J 9 bases; bases outside gene matches: 13. The DNA for the CDR3 is TGTGCCAGCAGCAGGCGGACTAGCGGTGAGAATCGTGAGCAGTTCTTC. Protein sequence: CASSRRTSGENREQFF. Full variable domain (outside the CDR3, taken from reference TRBV7-9 and TRBJ2-1): DTGVSQNPRHKITKRGQNVTFRCDPISEHNRLYWYRQTLGQGPEFLTYFQNEAQLEKSRLLSDRFSAERPKGSFSTLEIQRTEQGDSAMYLCASSRRTSGENREQFFGPGTRLTVL.

In its sample, this clone was seen a few times. The rearrangement links TRBV10-3 to TRBJ1-4; D ambiguous. V lost 11 bases to trimming and J lost 8 bases, with 15 bases between them. The germline V gene has CDR1 ENHRY and CDR2 SYGVKD. The CDR3 runs 12 residues. The CDR3 DNA reads TGTGCCGTAGGACTAAAAGGGGAAAAACTGTTTTTT. This translates into CAVGLKGEKLFF.

The rearrangement joins TRBV30 to TRBJ1-6, with D unclear. The germline V gene has CDR1 GTSNPN and CDR2 SVGIG (reference sequence). The V end lost 0 bases, the J end lost 7 bases, and 7 bases lay between the germline ends. The CDR3 consists of 13 residues. CDR3 in DNA: TGTGCCTGGAGTGTACGCGGAAATTCACCCCTCCACTTT. Protein: CAWSVRGNSPLHF.

J is TRBJ2-7 and V is TRBV7-9; 13 bases map to TRBD2. The CDR3 covers 18 residues. The V gene end was trimmed by 0 bases and the J gene end by 2 bases; junction bases not matched to a gene: 7. Germline CDR1 and CDR2: SEHNR and FQNEAQ (reference sequence). Written as DNA, the CDR3 is TGTGCCAGCAGCTTAGCGCGGGGACTAGCGGGATCTACCTACGAGCAGTACTTC. Translating it yields CASSLARGLAGSTYEQYF.

The V and J genes are TRBV4-3 and TRBJ2-1; the match to TRBD2 covers 11 bases. Germline CDR1 LGHNA, CDR2 YSLEER. The V segment lost 0 bases and the J segment 7 bases; nucleotides outside the gene matches: 8. This CDR3 comprises 17 residues. The CDR3 DNA sequence: TGCGCCAGCAGCCAAGATAGCATAGCGGGGGGGCAGAATGAGCAGTTCTTC. Translated, it gives CASSQDSIAGGQNEQFF.

The V gene is TRBV5-6, the J gene TRBJ2-5; weak D call: TRBD1 (6 bases). Germline assignment: CDR1 SGHDT and CDR2 YYEEEE. Between the trimmed V and J ends, which lost 4 bases and 4 bases, there was a span of 14 bases. CDR3 size: 14 residues. This chain's CDR3 is CASSLTQGRETQYF. The CDR3 coding sequence is TGTGCCAGCAGCCTTACACAGGGTAGAGAGACCCAGTACTTC.

The table lists this clone with a few counts. The chain employs TRBV5-1 and TRBJ2-3; no clear D gene. CDR1 is SGHRS and CDR2 is YFSETQ in the germline V gene. The CDR3 contains 14 residues. Trimming stripped 2 bases from V and 0 bases from J, with 7 bases between. The CDR3: CASSFAASTDTQYF. The CDR3 DNA is TGCGCCAGCAGCTTTGCGGCTAGCACAGATACGCAGTATTTT.

The rearrangement links TRBV9 to TRBJ2-1; D perhaps matches TRBD2 (5 bases). The CDR3 length is 15 residues. CDR1 SGDLS and CDR2 YYNGEE come from the germline V gene. Between the trimmed V and J ends, which lost 0 bases and 12 bases, there was a span of 19 bases. CDR3 sequence (DNA): TGTGCCAGCAGCGTAGCTTATGAGGGCCTGGGTGGGCAGTTCTTC. Its translation is CASSVAYEGLGGQFF.

This chain connects TRBV11-2 to TRBJ1-2, with 7 nucleotides matching TRBD1. V was clipped by 6 bases and J by 7 bases; unmatched bases: 8. This CDR3 is built from 13 residues. CDR1 is SGHAT and CDR2 is FQNNGV in the germline V gene. In nucleotides, the CDR3 is TGTGCCAGCAGTTCGACAGGGTTGGGTGGCTACACCTTC. It translates to CASSSTGLGGYTF. Based on the CDR3 plus reference TRBV11-2 and TRBJ1-2, the full variable domain is EAGVAQSPRYKIIEKRQSVAFWCNPISGHATLYWYQQILGQGPKLLIQFQNNGVVDDSQLPKDRFSAERLKGVDSTLKIQPAKLEDSAVYLCASSSTGLGGYTFGSGTRLTVV.

CDR3 coding DNA: TGTGCCTGGAGAAGGGACCGGGCGGCGGGGCAGAACTATGGCTACACCTTC. This translates into CAWRRDRAAGQNYGYTF. This sequence joins TRBV30 and TRBJ1-2, with D possibly being TRBD1 (5 bases). The CDR3 spans 17 residues. Looked up from germline, CDR1 is GTSNPN and CDR2 is SVGIG (reference sequence). Trimming shortened V by 3 bases and J by 2 bases, and 22 bases separated the two germline ends.

This chain uses TRBV5-1 with TRBJ2-5; D may be TRBD2 (5 bases). The CDR3 consists of 14 residues. V lost 0 bases to trimming and J lost 1 base, with 7 bases between them. Germline loops: CDR1 SGHRS, CDR2 YFSETQ. CDR3 sequence: CASSLDGVQETQYF. The CDR3 nucleotides read TGCGCCAGCAGCTTGGACGGGGTCCAAGAGACCCAGTACTTC.

The chain couples TRBV28 to TRBJ1-5; TRBD1 might be the D (6 bases). V shed 3 bases and J shed 3 bases, with 18 bases lying between them. Germline loops: CDR1 MDHEN, CDR2 SYDVKM. The CDR3 has 17 amino acids. The CDR3 nucleotides read TGTGCCAGCAGTTTGTCAGGGGCTCCGAAATACAATCAGCCCCAGCATTTT. It encodes CASSLSGAPKYNQPQHF.

The V gene is TRBV5-1, the J gene TRBJ2-7; 10 nucleotides agree with TRBD2. From germline, CDR1 is SGHRS and CDR2 YFSETQ. The CDR3 consists of 15 residues. J lost 5 bases, V lost 0 bases, and 5 bases had no gene match. In DNA, the CDR3 is TGCGCCAGCAGCTTGGCTAGCGGGGGATCAAACGAGCAGTACTTC. Protein: CASSLASGGSNEQYF.

The chain joins TRBV9 to TRBJ2-1, with unresolved D. The CDR3 is made up of 15 amino acids. Germline V CDR1 and CDR2: SGDLS, YYNGEE. The V and J ends lost 0 bases and 1 base respectively, with 8 bases between them. CDR3 coding DNA: TGTGCCAGCAGCGTAGGCAGTGGTTCCTACAATGAGCAGTTCTTC. It is translated as CASSVGSGSYNEQFF.

This sequence joins TRBV11-2 and TRBJ2-3; 12 nucleotides align to TRBD2. The germline gives CDR1 SGHAT, CDR2 FQNNGV. The junction had 8 bases not matched to a gene; V was cut back by 0 bases and J by 7 bases. There are 17 residues in the CDR3. The CDR3: CASSLDQLAGGRHTQYF. CDR3 nucleotides: TGTGCCAGCAGCTTAGATCAGCTAGCGGGGGGGCGGCATACGCAGTATTTT.

The V call is TRBV5-1, the J call TRBJ2-3; possible D gene TRBD2, 5 bases. With 3 bases removed from V and 0 bases from J, the gap between germline ends came to 14 bases. Germline V gene lookup returns CDR1 SGHRS and CDR2 YFSETQ. This CDR3 has 16 amino acids. CDR3 sequence (DNA): TGCGCCAGCAGCTGGTCGGGGTCCTCAAGCACAGATACGCAGTATTTT. Its translation: CASSWSGSSSTDTQYF. Variable domain in full (rest from reference TRBV5-1 and TRBJ2-3): KAGVTQTPRYLIKTRGQQVTLSCSPISGHRSVSWYQQTPGQGLQFLFEYFSETQRNKGNFPGRFSGRQFSNSRSEMNVSTLELGDSALYLCASSWSGSSSTDTQYFGPGTRLTVL.

This chain joins TRBV2 and TRBJ1-2, with a possible D match to TRBD1 (5 bases). CDR3 length: 14 residues. Germline CDR1 is SNHLY and CDR2 is FYNNEI. V dropped 10 bases and J dropped 3 bases, with 18 bases sitting between them. CDR3 region: CATSPGGMDYGYTF. The CDR3 bases are TGTGCCACCTCCCCGGGGGGGATGGACTATGGCTACACCTTC.

V and J are TRBV11-2 and TRBJ2-1, with D perhaps TRBD2 (6 bases). Per germline, CDR1 SGHAT and CDR2 FQNNGV. Trimming removed 3 bases from V and 0 bases from J, with 12 bases in between. The CDR3 is 16 residues long. The DNA of the CDR3 is TGTGCCAGCAGCTTTAGCGGCAGAAGCTCCTACAATGAGCAGTTCTTC. As protein: CASSFSGRSSYNEQFF.

This chain connects TRBV10-3 to TRBJ2-5; D is possibly TRBD1 (5 bases). CDR1 and CDR2 (germline): ENHRY, SYGVKD. The CDR3 runs 12 residues. The V and J ends lost 5 bases and 5 bases respectively, with 9 bases between them. CDR3 amino acids: CAISQGRETQYF. The CDR3 DNA sequence: TGTGCCATCAGTCAGGGAAGGGAGACCCAGTACTTC.

The CDR3 loop reads CASSVLGGRGSYEQYF. The CDR3 nucleotides are TGTGCCAGCAGTGTGTTAGGGGGACGGGGAAGCTACGAGCAGTACTTC. The rearrangement links TRBV25-1 to TRBJ2-7; D might be TRBD1 (6 bases). The germline V and J ends were trimmed by 4 bases and 3 bases, with 19 bases remaining between them. Per germline, CDR1 MGHDK and CDR2 SYGVNS. The CDR3 has 16 residues.

This chain connects TRBV9 to TRBJ1-4; TRBD1 aligns across 7 bases. Germline V gene sequence: CDR1 SGDLS, CDR2 YYNGEE. V shed 0 bases and J 4 bases; nucleotides not matched to a gene: 6. The CDR3 sequence is 16 residues long. The CDR3: CASSVGTGQINEKLFF. In DNA, the CDR3 is TGTGCCAGCAGCGTAGGGACGGGACAGATTAATGAAAAACTGTTTTTT.